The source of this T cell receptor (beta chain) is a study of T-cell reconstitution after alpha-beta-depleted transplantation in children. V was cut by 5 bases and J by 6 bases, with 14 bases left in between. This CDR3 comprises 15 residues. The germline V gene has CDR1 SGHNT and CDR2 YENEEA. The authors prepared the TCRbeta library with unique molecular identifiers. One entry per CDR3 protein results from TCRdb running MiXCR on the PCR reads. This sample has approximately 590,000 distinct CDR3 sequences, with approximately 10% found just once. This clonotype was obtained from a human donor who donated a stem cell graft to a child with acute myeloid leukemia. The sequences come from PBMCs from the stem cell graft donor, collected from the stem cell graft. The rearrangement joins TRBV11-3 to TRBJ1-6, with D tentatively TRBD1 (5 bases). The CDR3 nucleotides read TGTGCCAGCAGCCAGCAGGGTCCCACTAATTCACCCCTCCACTTT. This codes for CASSQQGPTNSPLHF.